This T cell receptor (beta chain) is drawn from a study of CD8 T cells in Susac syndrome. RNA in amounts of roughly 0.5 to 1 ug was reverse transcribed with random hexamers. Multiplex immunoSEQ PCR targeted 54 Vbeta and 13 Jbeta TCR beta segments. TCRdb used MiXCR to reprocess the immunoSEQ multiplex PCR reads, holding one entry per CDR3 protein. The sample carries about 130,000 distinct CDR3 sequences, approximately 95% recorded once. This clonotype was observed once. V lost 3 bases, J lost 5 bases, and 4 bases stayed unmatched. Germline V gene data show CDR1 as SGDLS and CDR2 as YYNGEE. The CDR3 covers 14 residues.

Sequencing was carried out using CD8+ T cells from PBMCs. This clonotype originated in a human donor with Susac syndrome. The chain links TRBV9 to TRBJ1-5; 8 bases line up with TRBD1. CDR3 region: CASSAGQGDQPQHF. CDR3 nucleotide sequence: TGTGCCAGCAGCGCCGGACAGGGAGATCAGCCCCAGCATTTT.